This T cell receptor (beta chain) was profiled in a study of CD8+ T cells in alopecia areata. Findings of the study overall: Sharing of TCRs across patients appeared less clear than in mice, possibly for HLA-related reasons. Normal scalp showed lower clonality than lesional scalp, especially alopecia totalis/universalis.

Extraction and reverse transcription of RNA yielded cDNA as the sequencing template. Clones were read by immunoSEQ multiplex PCR, and TCRdb kept only the in-frame ones, dropping some. The sample records about 200,000 clones, about 56% being singletons. V was clipped by 4 bases and J by 2 bases; unmatched bases: 7. Germline CDR1 reads SGHDN; CDR2 reads FVKESK. CDR3 size: 15 residues. This clone was recorded a few times. As yet, its antigen is unknown. The receptor was derived from a human donor in good health. The sequencing input was CD8+ T cells sorted from blood. The V and J genes are TRBV14 and TRBJ2-7; the match to TRBD1 covers 8 bases. The CDR3 sequence: CASSPMDRAAYEQYF. In DNA form, the CDR3 reads TGTGCCAGCAGCCCGATGGACAGGGCCGCCTACGAGCAGTACTTC.